This T cell receptor (beta chain) originates from a study of blood T cell repertoires in COVID-19. Across the study: Samples representing acute and convalescent COVID-19 were sourced from the United States, Italy and Spain. Sample material is recorded as cDNA or gDNA derived from T cells, B-cell-depleted T cells, or PBMCs.

Source study methods: The assay estimated nucleated cells by amplifying reference gene primers. Produced via immunoSEQ multiplex PCR; TCRdb's table is partial and in-frame only. Clonal size and the V and J genes are those of that table, whereas D and trimming came from the DNA. The data hold some 78,000 clones, with around 89% observed a single time. Looked up from germline, CDR1 is SGHTA and CDR2 is FQGNSA. Trimming stripped 1 base from V and 3 bases from J, with 13 bases between. The CDR3 covers 15 residues. The sequencing sample was made of peripheral blood. This sequence joins TRBV7-2 and TRBJ2-7; perhaps TRBD1 as D (5 bases). The sequence derives from a man between 65 and 79 years old with active or convalescent COVID-19. CDR3 bases: TGTGCCAGCAGCTTAGTTCAGGGCCTGGTCTACGAGCAGTACTTC. Encoded protein: CASSLVQGLVYEQYF.